This T cell receptor (beta chain) was documented in a study of CD8 T cells in Susac syndrome (dated by TCRdb to the late 2010s). Describing the broader study: Whether CD8+ T cell activation and differentiation in Susac syndrome was antigen driven was tested using repertoire sequencing. The study compared CD8+ T cell repertoire clonality among about a dozen healthy donors, some 14 Susac syndrome patients and roughly 16 multiple sclerosis patients. Broad study findings and their caveats: The TCR sequencing and HLA analysis was acknowledged to have included a relatively small number of individuals.

Note on this clonotype: Its recognized antigen is unknown. The input lacks base qualities; no much larger clone sits a single base away.

RNA was extracted with the RNeasy kit and roughly 0.45 to 1 ug was reverse transcribed using random hexamers. TCR beta CDR3 regions were amplified with the immunoSEQ multiplex PCR assay covering 54 Vbeta and 13 Jbeta segments. PCR amplification bias was corrected by using a synthetic template baseline for primer optimization and computational correction. The study's processing was this. Reads were assigned to V, D and J genes according to IMGT and analyzed in immunoSEQ Analyzer, with only productive sequences retained. Clonality was calculated as one minus the Shannon entropy normalized by log2 of the number of productive unique sequences. For each patient and control, public and private clones were evaluated within the 100 most prevalent clones. Clones were defined as Susac-specific when absent from the healthy and MS cohorts, from some 1,100 published viral clones and from other ImmuneACCESS disease sequences. The public reads were run again by TCRdb, first through fastp at Q25 and then through MiXCR, and only productive beta chains were kept. Rows with one shared CDR3 protein collapse into an entry with the most common genes and DNA. Here the V and J calls rest on TCRdb's processing, not on the authors' analysis. This sample comprises about 300,000 distinct CDR3 sequences, 85% of them detected only once. Approximately 0.2% of the sample comes from the top ten.

Peripheral blood CD8+ and CD4+ T cells from healthy donors, Susac syndrome patients and multiple sclerosis patients were profiled by high-throughput TCR beta sequencing. Treatment-naive patients with stable or active relapsing-remitting disease fulfilling revised McDonald criteria were used as multiple sclerosis controls. Bulk CD8+ and CD4+ T cells were purified by magnetic negative isolation, whereas CD8+ TEMRA cells were enriched by FACS. Blood was drawn into EDTA tubes, processed within 24 hours, and PBMCs were isolated by density gradient centrifugation. PBMCs intended for TCR sequencing were frozen in liquid nitrogen and were later thawed in a 37 degrees C water bath. A purity of at least 90% was achieved for sorted or isolated CD4+, CD8+ and CD8+ TEMRA cells. Source material: CD8+ T cells from PBMCs. The receptor was isolated from a human donor with multiple sclerosis.

DNA sequence: TGTGCCAGCTTACTAGCGGTGCTCACCGGGGAGCTGTTTTTT. This gives the protein CASLLAVLTGELFF. The V and J genes are TRBV2 and TRBJ2-2, and TRBD2 aligns with 8 junction nucleotides. The cysteine opens and the phenylalanine closes a CDR3 of 14 amino acids. The kept DNA is CDR3 alone, 42 bases in frame from the first base. According to the germline V gene, CDR1 reads SNHLY and CDR2 reads FYNNEI. Trimming accounts for 8 bases at V and 4 bases at J, while the number of junction bases matched to no gene is 6. The reference TRBV2 and TRBJ2-2 proteins fill in what lies around the CDR3, so the full variable domain reads EPEVTQTPSHQVTQMGQEVILRCVPISNHLYFYWYRQILGQKVEFLVSFYNNEISEKSEIFDDQFSVERPDGSNFTLKIRSTKLEDSAMYFCASLLAVLTGELFFGEGSRLTVL.